A selection of T cell receptor beta chains follows, all from one sample in a study of a mutant IDH1 vaccine in newly diagnosed glioma. Libraries were prepared by immunoSEQ multiplex PCR; TCRdb keeps only in-frame clonotypes and omits some of them. The sample has tens of thousands of clones, approximately 81% seen once. No antigen has been assigned to these receptors. Sequencing was performed on PBMCs, taken from a glioma patient whose treatment included an IDH1 peptide vaccine. These receptors came from a woman between 35 and 50 years old with glioma. Some clones in this sample may be carry-over from other donors' samples. Both conserved end residues are part of each CDR3. A D gene is named only where the DNA matches it firmly. The size entry is marked missing in some rows and otherwise reads once, few, many or a size class.

cdr3_nt cdr3_aa j_call clone_size v_call d_call
TGTGCCAGCAGCTTAGCAGGGACAGGGGTAAATCAGCCCCAGCATTTT CASSLAGTGVNQPQHF TRBJ1-5 NA TRBV7-2 TRBD1
TGTGCCAGCAGCTTGGACCTGACAGGGCGAGGCTACACCTTC CASSLDLTGRGYTF TRBJ1-2 NA TRBV5-5 TRBD1
TGTGCCAGCAGCCCCGGGGGACAGGTAGCCTACGAGCAGTACTTC CASSPGGQVAYEQYF TRBJ2-7 NA TRBV4-2 TRBD1
TGTGCCACCAGCAAAAATAGCGGGGGGGCAGATACGCAGTATTTT CATSKNSGGADTQYF TRBJ2-3 NA TRBV15 TRBD2
TGTGCCAGCAGTTTAGGGACAGTCTCTCTCAATGAGCAGTTCTTC CASSLGTVSLNEQFF TRBJ2-1 NA TRBV27 TRBD1
TGTGCCAGCAGTGACCCCGGGAGCCGCGGGCGGTGGGATACGCAGTATTTT CASSDPGSRGRWDTQYF TRBJ2-3 once TRBV6-1 NA
TGCGCCAGCAGCTTAGGCAGGGGGCGTGGGGGCACAGATACGCAGTATTTT CASSLGRGRGGTDTQYF TRBJ2-3 NA TRBV5-1 TRBD1
TGCGCCAGCAGCTTGTCAAGCCGCTATGGCTACACCTTC CASSLSSRYGYTF TRBJ1-2 NA TRBV5-1 NA
TGCGCCAGCAGCTTGGGCAATTCACCCCTCCACTTT CASSLGNSPLHF TRBJ1-6 NA TRBV5-1 NA
TGTGCCAGTAGTACACAGTCCTCCCGGGATTATAGCAATCAGCCCCAGCATTTT CASSTQSSRDYSNQPQHF TRBJ1-5 NA TRBV19 NA